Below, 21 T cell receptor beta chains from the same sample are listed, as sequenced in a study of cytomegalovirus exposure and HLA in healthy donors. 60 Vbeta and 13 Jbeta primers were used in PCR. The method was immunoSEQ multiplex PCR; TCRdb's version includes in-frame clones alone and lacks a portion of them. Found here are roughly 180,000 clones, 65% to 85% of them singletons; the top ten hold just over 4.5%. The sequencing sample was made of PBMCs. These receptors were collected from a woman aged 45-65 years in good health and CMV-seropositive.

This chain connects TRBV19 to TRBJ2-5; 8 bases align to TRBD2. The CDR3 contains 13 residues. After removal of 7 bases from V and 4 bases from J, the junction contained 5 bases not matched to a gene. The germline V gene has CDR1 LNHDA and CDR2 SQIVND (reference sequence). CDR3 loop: CASNGGAGETQYF. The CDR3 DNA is TGTGCCAGTAACGGGGGGGCCGGAGAGACCCAGTACTTC.

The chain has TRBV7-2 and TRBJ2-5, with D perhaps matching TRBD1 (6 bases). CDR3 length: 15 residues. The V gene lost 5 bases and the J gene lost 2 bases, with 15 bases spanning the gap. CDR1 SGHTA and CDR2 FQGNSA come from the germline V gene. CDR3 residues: CASSTQTGSQETQYF. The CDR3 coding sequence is TGTGCCAGCAGCACCCAGACAGGATCGCAAGAGACCCAGTACTTC.

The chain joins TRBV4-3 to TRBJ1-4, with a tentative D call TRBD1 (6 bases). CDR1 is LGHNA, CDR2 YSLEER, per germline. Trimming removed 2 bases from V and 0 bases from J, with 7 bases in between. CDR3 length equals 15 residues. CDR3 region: CASSQPGATNEKLFF. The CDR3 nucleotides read TGCGCCAGCAGCCAACCAGGGGCAACTAATGAAAAACTGTTTTTT.

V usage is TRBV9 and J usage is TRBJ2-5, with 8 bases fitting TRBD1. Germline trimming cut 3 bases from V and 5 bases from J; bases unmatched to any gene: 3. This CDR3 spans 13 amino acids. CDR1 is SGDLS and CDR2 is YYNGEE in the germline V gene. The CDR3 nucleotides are TGTGCCAGCAGCGCGACAGGGGCCGAGACCCAGTACTTC. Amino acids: CASSATGAETQYF.

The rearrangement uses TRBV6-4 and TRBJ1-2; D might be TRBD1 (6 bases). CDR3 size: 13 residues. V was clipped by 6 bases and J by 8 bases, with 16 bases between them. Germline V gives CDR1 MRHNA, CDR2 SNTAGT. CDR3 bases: TGTGCCAGCAGGATGACAGGAGAGGGAGGCTACACCTTC. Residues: CASRMTGEGGYTF.

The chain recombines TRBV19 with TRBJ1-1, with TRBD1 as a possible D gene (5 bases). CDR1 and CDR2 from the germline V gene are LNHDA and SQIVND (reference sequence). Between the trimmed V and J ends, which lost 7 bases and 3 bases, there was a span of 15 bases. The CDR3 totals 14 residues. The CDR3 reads CASTHAPGYTEAFF. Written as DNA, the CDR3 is TGTGCCAGTACCCACGCTCCAGGGTACACTGAAGCTTTCTTT.

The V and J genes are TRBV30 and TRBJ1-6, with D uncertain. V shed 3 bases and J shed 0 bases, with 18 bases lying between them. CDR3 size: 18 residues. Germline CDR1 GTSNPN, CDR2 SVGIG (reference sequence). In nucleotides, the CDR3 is TGTGCCTGGAGCGCCTCGTTACCCCCGCGCTCCTATAATTCACCCCTCCACTTT. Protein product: CAWSASLPPRSYNSPLHF.

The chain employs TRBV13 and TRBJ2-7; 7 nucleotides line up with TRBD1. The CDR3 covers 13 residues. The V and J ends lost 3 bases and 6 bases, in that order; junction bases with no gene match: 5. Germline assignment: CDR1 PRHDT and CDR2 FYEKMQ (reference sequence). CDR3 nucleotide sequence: TGTGCCAGCAGCTTGGGACAGTTATCCGAGCAGTACTTC. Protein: CASSLGQLSEQYF.

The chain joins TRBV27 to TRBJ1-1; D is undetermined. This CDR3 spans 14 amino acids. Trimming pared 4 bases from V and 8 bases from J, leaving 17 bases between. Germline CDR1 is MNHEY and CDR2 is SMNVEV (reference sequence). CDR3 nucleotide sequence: TGTGCCAGCAGTTCCCAGGACTACAAAAGGGAAGCTTTCTTT. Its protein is CASSSQDYKREAFF.

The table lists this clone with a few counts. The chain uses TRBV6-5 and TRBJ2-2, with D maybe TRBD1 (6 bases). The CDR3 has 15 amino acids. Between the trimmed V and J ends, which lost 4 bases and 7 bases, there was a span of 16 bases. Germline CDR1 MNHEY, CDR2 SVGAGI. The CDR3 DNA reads TGTGCCAGCAGTTCAGGTGGTTGGGACATCGGGGAGCTGTTTTTT. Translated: CASSSGGWDIGELFF.

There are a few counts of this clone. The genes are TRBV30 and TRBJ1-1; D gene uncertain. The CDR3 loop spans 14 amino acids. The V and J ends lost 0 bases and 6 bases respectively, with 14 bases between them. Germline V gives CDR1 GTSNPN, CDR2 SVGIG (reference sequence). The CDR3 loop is CAWSVRPSRAEAFF. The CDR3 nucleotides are TGTGCCTGGAGTGTACGACCATCACGGGCTGAAGCTTTCTTT.

DNA of the CDR3: TGTGCCAGCTCACCTACCCAGGGAATGCAAGAGACCCAGTACTTC. Residues: CASSPTQGMQETQYF. The chain uses TRBV18 and TRBJ2-5, with D possibly matching TRBD1 (5 bases). Germline CDR1 and CDR2: KGHSH and LQKENI. The V end lost 3 bases, the J end lost 2 bases, and 13 bases lay between the germline ends. The CDR3 loop spans 15 amino acids.

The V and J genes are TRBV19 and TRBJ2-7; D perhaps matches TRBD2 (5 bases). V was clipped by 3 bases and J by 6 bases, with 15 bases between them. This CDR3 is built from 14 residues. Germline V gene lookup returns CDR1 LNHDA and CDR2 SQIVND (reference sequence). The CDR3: CASSIRRDGGEQYF. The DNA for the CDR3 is TGTGCCAGTAGTATCCGTAGGGATGGAGGCGAGCAGTACTTC.

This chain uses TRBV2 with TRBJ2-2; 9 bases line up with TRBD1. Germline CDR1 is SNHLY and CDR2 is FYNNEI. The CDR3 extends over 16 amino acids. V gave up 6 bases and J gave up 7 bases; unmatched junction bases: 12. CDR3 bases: TGTGCCAGCAGACCCCACGGGGACAGGGCGAACGGGGAGCTGTTTTTT. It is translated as CASRPHGDRANGELFF.

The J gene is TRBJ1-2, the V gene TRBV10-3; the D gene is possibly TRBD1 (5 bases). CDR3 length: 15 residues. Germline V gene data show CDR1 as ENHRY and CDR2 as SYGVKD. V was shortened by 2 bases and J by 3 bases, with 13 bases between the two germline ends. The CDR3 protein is CAISEGAQNYYGYTF. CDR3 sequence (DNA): TGTGCCATCAGTGAGGGGGCCCAAAACTACTATGGCTACACCTTC.

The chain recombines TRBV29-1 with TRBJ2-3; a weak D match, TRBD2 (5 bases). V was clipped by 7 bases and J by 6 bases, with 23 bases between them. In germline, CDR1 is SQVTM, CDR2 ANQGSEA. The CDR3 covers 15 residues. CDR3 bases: TGCAGCGCCCGAGGGTGGTCTAAGAGTGGGGATACGCAGTATTTT. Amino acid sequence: CSARGWSKSGDTQYF.

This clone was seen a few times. The CDR3 DNA reads TGCGCCAGCAGCCCGCCGAGTCCTGTGGTCAATGAGCAGTTCTTC. The encoded protein is CASSPPSPVVNEQFF. This chain uses TRBV4-1 with TRBJ2-1; the D is unclear. The V gene lost 4 bases and the J gene lost 6 bases, with 16 bases spanning the gap. This CDR3 comprises 15 residues. Looked up from germline, CDR1 is MGHRA and CDR2 is YSYEKL.

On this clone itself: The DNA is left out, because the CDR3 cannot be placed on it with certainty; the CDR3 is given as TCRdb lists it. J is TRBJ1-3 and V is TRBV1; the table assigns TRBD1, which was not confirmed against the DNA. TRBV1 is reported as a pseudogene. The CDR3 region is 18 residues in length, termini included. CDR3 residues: CTSSQVADRVGSGNTIYF.

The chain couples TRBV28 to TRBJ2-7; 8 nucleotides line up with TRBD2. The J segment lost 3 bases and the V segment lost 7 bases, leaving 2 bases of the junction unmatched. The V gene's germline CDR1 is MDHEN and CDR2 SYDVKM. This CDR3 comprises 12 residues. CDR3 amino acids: CASTAGVYEQYF. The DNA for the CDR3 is TGTGCCAGCACAGCGGGAGTCTACGAGCAGTACTTC.

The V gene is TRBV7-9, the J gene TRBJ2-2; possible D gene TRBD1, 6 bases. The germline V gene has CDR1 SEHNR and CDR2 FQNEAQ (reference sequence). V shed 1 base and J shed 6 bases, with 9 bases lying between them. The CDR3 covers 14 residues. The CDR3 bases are TGTGCCAGCAGCTTAGAACAGGGCCCCGGGGAGCTGTTTTTT. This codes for CASSLEQGPGELFF.

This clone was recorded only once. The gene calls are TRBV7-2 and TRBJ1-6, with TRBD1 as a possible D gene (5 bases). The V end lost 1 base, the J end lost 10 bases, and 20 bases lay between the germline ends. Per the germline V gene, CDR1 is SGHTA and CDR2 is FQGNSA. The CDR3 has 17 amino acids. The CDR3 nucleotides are TGTGCCAGCAGCTTAGAACCCGTGGCAGGAGGGACGTCACCCCTCCACTTT. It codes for CASSLEPVAGGTSPLHF.